The T cell receptor (beta chain) under discussion was sequenced for a study of glioma-infiltrating T cells after dendritic cell vaccination. This CDR3 spans 18 amino acids. Germline CDR1 reads MNHEY; CDR2 reads SMNVEV (reference sequence). Trimming removed 6 bases at V and 0 bases at J, with 23 bases between. The immunoSEQ assay amplified TCRB CDR3 from up to 2 ug DNA. The primer mix had 60 V beta and 13 J beta primers. The data were produced by immunoSEQ multiplex PCR, yet TCRdb's version contains in-frame clones alone and is incomplete. Among 65,000 to 90,000 clones listed, about four fifths were seen once.

The sample here was blood, taken before dendritic cell vaccination. This TCR was sampled from a human donor with glioblastoma. The genes are TRBV27 and TRBJ1-1, with a weak D call TRBD1 (6 bases). CDR3 sequence: CASSQGGTIRMMNTEAFF. Here the CDR3 DNA reads TGTGCCAGCAGCCAAGGTGGGACAATCCGTATGATGAACACTGAAGCTTTCTTT.